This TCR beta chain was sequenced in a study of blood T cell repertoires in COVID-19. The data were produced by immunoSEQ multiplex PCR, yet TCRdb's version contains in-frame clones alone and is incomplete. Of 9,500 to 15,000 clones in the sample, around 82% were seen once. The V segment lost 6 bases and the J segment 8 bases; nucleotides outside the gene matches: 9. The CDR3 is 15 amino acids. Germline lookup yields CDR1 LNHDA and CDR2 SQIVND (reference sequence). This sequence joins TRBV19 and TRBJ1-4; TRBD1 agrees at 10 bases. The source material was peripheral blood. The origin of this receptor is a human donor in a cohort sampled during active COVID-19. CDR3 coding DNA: TGTGCCAGTAGCTCGGCCTGGACAGGGGGAGAAAAACTGTTTTTT. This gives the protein CASSSAWTGGEKLFF.